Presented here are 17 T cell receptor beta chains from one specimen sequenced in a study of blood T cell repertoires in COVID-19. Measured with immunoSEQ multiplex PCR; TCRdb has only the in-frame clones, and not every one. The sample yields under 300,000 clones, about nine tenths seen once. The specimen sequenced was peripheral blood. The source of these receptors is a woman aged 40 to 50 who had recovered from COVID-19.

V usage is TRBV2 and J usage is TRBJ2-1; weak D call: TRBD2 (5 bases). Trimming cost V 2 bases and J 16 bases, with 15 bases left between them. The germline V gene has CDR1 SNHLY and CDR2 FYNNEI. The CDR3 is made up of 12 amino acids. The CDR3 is CASSERWVGSFF. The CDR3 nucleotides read TGTGCCAGCAGTGAAAGGTGGGTTGGGAGCTTCTTC.

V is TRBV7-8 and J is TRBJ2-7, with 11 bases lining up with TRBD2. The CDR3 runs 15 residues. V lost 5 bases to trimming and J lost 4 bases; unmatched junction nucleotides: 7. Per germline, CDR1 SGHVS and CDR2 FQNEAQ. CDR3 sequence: CASSPALAGEYEQYF. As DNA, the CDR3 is TGTGCCAGCAGCCCAGCACTAGCGGGAGAGTACGAGCAGTACTTC.

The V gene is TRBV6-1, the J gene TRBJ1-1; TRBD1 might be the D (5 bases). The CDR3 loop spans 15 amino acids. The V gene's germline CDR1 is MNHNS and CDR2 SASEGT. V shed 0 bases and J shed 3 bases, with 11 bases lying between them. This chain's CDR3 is CASSEAGAWDTEAFF. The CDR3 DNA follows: TGTGCCAGCAGTGAAGCAGGGGCCTGGGACACTGAAGCTTTCTTT.

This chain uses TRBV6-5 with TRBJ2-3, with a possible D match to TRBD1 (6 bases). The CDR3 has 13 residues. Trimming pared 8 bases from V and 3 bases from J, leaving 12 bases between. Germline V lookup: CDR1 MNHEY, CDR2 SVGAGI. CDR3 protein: CASGWGQTDTQYF. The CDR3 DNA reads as TGTGCCAGCGGCTGGGGGCAGACAGATACGCAGTATTTT.

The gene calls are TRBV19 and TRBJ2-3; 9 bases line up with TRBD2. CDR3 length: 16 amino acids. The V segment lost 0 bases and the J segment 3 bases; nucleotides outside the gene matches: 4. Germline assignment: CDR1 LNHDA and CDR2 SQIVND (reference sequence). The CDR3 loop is CASSIDHAGGTDTQYF. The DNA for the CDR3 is TGTGCCAGTAGTATAGATCACGCGGGAGGGACAGATACGCAGTATTTT.

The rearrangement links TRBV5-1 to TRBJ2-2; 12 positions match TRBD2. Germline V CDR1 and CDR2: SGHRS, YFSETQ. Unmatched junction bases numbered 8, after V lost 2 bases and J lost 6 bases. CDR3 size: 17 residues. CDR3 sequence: CASSLSTSGRFAGELFF. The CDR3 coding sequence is TGCGCCAGCAGCTTATCGACTAGCGGGAGATTTGCCGGGGAGCTGTTTTTT.

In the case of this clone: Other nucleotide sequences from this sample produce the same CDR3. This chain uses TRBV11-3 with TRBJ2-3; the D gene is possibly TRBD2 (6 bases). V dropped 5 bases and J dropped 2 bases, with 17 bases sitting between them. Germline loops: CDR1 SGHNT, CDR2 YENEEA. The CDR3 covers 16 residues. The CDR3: CASSPGLAGPTDTQYF. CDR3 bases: TGTGCCAGCAGCCCCGGGTTGGCGGGGCCCACAGATACGCAGTATTTT.

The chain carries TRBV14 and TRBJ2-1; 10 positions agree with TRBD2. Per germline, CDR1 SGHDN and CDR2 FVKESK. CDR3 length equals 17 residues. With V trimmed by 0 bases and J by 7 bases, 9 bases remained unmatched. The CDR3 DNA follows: TGTGCCAGCAGCCAAGATGAGCGGACTAGCGGATCTAATGAGCAGTTCTTC. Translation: CASSQDERTSGSNEQFF.

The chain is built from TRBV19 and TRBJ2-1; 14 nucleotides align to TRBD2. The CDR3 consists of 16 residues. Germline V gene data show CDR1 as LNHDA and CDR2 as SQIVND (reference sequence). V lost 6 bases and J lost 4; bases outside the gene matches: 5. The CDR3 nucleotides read TGTGCCAGTAGGACAGGACTAGCGGGGGGTTACAATGAGCAGTTCTTC. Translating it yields CASRTGLAGGYNEQFF.

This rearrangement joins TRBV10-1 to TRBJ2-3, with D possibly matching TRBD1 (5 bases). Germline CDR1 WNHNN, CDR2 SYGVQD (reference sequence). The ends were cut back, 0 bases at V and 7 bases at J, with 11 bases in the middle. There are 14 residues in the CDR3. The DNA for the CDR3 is TGCGCCAGCAGTGAGTCGGGGTCAGGGCATACGCAGTATTTT. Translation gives CASSESGSGHTQYF.

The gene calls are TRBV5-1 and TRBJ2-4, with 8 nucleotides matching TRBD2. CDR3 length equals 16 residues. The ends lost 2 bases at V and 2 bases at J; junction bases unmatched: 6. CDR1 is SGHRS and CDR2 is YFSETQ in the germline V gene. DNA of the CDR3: TGCGCCAGCAGCTTTTTTGCGGGAGGCCCCAAAAACATTCAGTACTTC. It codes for CASSFFAGGPKNIQYF.

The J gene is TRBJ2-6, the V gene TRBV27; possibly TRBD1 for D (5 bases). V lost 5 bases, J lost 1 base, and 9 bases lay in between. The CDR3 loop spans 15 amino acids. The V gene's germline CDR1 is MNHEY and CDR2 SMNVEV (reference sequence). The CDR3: CASSKPGSGANVLTF. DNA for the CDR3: TGTGCCAGCAGTAAACCAGGGTCTGGGGCCAACGTCCTGACTTTC.

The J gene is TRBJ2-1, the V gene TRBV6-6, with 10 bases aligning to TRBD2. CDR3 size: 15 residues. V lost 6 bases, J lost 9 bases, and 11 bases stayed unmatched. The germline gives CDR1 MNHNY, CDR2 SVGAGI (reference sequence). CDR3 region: CASSLQAGGPGEQFF. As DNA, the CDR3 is TGTGCCAGCAGCCTGCAAGCGGGAGGGCCGGGTGAGCAGTTCTTC.

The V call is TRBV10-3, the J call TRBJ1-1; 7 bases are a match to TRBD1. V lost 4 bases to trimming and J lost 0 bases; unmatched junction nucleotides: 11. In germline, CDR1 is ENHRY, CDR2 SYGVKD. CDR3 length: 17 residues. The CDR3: CAISVGATGAVNTEAFF. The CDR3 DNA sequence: TGTGCCATCAGTGTTGGGGCCACAGGGGCGGTGAACACTGAAGCTTTCTTT.

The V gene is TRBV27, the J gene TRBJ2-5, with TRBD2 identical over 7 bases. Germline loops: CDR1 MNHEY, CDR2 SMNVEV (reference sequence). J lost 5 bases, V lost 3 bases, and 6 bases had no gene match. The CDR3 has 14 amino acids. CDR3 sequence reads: CASSLTSLVETQYF. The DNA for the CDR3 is TGTGCCAGCAGTTTGACTAGCTTAGTGGAGACCCAGTACTTC.

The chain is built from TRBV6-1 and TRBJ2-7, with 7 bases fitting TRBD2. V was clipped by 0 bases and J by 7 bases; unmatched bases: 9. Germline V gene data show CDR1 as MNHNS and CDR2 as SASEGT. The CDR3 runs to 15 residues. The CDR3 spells CASSEAVRGVEEQYF. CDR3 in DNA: TGTGCCAGCAGTGAAGCGGTACGGGGGGTCGAGGAGCAGTACTTC.

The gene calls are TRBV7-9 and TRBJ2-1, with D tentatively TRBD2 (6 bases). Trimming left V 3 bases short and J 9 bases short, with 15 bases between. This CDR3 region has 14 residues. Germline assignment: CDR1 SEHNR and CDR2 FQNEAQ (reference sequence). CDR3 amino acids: CASSLRLDTGEQFF. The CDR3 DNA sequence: TGTGCCAGCAGCTTGAGACTAGATACCGGTGAGCAGTTCTTC.